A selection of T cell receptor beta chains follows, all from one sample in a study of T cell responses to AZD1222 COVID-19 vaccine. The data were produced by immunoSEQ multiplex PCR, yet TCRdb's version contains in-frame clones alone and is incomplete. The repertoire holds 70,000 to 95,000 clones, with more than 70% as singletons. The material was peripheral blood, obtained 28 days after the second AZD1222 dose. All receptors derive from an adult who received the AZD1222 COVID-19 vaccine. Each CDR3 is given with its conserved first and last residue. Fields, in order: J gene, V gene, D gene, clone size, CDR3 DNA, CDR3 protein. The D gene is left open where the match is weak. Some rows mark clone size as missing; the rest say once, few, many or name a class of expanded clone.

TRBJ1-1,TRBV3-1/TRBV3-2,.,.,TGTGCCAGCAGCCAGGACAAAAGGGGTGAAGCTTTCTTT,CASSQDKRGEAFF
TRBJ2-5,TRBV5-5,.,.,TGTGCCAGCAGCTTGGCCCCGGCGGGGCTCGGGGGAGAGACCCAGTACTTC,CASSLAPAGLGGETQYF
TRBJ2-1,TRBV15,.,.,TGTGCCACCAGCAGAGATCGGTCGAACTACAATGAGCAGTTCTTC,CATSRDRSNYNEQFF
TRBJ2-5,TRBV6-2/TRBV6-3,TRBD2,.,TGTGCCAGCAGTCTAGCGGGGAATTACGAGACCCAGTACTTC,CASSLAGNYETQYF
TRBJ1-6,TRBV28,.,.,TGTGCCAGCAGTCAGGTCCCAGGGCAATCACCCCTCCACTTT,CASSQVPGQSPLHF
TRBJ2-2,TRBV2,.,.,TGTGCCAGCAGTGAGGGAGGAGGGATCGGGGAGCTGTTTTTT,CASSEGGGIGELFF
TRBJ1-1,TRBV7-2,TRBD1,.,TGTGCCAGCAGCTCCAGAGGGACAGGTTCTGAAGCTTTCTTT,CASSSRGTGSEAFF
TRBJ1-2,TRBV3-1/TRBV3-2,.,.,TGTACCAGCAGACACAATTCCCCGACCTCGGCCCCGGCGGGCTACACCTTC,CTSRHNSPTSAPAGYTF
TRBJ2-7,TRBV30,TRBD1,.,TGTGCCTGGAGTGTAGGGACAGGGTGGACCTACGAGCAGTACTTC,CAWSVGTGWTYEQYF
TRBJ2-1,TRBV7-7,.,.,TGTGCCAGCAGCTTCAGCGAGAGCTCCTACAATGAGCAGTTCTTC,CASSFSESSYNEQFF
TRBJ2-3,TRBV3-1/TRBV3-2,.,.,TGTGCCAGCAGCCAGCCAGGGTCGGGCACAGATACGCAGTATTTT,CASSQPGSGTDTQYF
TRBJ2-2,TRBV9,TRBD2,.,TGTGCCAGCAGCGTTGGGCTAGCGGGGAGGACCGGGGAGCTGTTTTTT,CASSVGLAGRTGELFF
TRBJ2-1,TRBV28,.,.,TGTGCCAGCAGGGGTTCGGGGAATGAGCAGTTCTTC,CASRGSGNEQFF
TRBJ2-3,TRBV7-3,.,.,TGTGCCAGCAGCCATAATAGTGCTAGCACAGATACGCAGTATTTT,CASSHNSASTDTQYF
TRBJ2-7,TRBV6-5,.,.,TGTGCCAGCAGTAGACAGGAGACCTCTTACGAGCAGTACTTC,CASSRQETSYEQYF
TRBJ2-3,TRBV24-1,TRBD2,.,TGTGCCACCGCTAGCGGTAGCACAGATACGCAGTATTTT,CATASGSTDTQYF
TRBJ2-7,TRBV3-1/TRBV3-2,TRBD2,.,TGTGCCAGCGGTCTAGCGGGGGAAACTTACGAGCAGTACTTC,CASGLAGETYEQYF
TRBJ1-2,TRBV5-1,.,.,TGCGCCAGCAGCTTGGCCGCGGGACAAGGAGGCTACACCTTC,CASSLAAGQGGYTF
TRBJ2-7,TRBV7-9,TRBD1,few,TGTGCCAGCAGCTCCATGACAGGGGGTGGGTACGAGCAGTACTTC,CASSSMTGGGYEQYF
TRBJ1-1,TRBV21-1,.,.,TGTGCCAGCAAAGAAGCAGGGCCCGAGAACACTGAAGCTTTCTTT,CASKEAGPENTEAFF
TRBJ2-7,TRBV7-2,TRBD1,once,TGTGCCAGCAGCCGCACCGGGACAGCTCGCTCCTACGAGCAGTACTTC,CASSRTGTARSYEQYF
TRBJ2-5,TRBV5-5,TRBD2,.,TGTGCCAGCAGCTTCGGGGGGCAAGAGACCCAGTACTTC,CASSFGGQETQYF
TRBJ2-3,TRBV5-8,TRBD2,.,TGTGCCAGCAGCTTAGCGGGGGAAAGCACAGATACGCAGTATTTT,CASSLAGESTDTQYF
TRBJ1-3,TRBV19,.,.,TGTGCCAGTAGTATGGGAGGGTTCGGCTCTGGAAACACCATATATTTT,CASSMGGFGSGNTIYF